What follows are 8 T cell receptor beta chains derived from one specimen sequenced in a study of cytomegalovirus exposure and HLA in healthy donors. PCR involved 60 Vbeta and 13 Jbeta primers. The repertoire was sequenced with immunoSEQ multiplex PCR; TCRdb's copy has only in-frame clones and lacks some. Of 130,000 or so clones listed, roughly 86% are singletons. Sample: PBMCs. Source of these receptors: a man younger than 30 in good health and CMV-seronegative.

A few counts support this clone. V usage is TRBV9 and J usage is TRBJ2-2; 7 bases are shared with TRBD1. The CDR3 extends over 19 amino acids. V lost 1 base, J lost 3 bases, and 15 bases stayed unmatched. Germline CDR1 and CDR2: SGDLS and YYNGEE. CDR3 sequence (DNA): TGTGCCAGCAGCGTAACCCTGACAGGGCCATTAATCCACACCGGGGAGCTGTTTTTT. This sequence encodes CASSVTLTGPLIHTGELFF. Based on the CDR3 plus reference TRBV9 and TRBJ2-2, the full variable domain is DSGVTQTPKHLITATGQRVTLRCSPRSGDLSVYWYQQSLDQGLQFLIQYYNGEERAKGNILERFSAQQFPDLHSELNLSSLELGDSALYFCASSVTLTGPLIHTGELFFGEGSRLTVL.

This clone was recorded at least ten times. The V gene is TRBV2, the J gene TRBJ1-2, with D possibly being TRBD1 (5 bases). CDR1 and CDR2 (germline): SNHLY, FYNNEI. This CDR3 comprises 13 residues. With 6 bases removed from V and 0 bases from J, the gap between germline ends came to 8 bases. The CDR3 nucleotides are TGTGCCAGCAGGCCAGGGCCTAACTATGGCTACACCTTC. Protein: CASRPGPNYGYTF.

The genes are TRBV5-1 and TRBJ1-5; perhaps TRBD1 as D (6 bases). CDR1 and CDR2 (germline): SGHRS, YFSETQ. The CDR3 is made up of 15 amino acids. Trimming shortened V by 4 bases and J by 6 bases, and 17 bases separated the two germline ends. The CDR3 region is CASSLEGGAGQPQHF. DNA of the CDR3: TGCGCCAGCAGCCTGGAGGGGGGGGCAGGTCAGCCCCAGCATTTT.

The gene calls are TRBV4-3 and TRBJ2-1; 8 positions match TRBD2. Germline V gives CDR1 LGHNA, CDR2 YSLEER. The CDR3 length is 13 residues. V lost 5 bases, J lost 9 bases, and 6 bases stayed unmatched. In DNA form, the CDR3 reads TGCGCCAGCAGCGGACTAGCCAGTAGTGAGCAGTTCTTC. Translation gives CASSGLASSEQFF.

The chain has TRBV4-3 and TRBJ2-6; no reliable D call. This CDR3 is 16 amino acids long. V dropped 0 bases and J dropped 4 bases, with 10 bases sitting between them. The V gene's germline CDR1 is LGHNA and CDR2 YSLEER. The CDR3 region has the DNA TGCGCCAGCAGCCAAGATCCTACAGCAGGGGCCAACGTCCTGACTTTC. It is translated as CASSQDPTAGANVLTF.

CDR3 sequence (DNA): TGCGCCAGGCTACTGGAGGGGAGGAGAGAGACCCAGTACTTC. Residues: CARLLEGRRETQYF. The chain couples TRBV5-1 to TRBJ2-5, with a possible D match to TRBD2 (6 bases). This CDR3 is 14 amino acids long. CDR1 is SGHRS and CDR2 is YFSETQ in the germline V gene. V was cut by 8 bases and J by 4 bases, with 18 bases left in between.

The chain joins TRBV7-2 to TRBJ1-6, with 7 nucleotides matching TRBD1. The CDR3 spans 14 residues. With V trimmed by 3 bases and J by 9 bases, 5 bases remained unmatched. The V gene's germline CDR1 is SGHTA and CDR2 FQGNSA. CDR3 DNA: TGTGCCAGCAGCTTTCAGGGGGACGCTTCACCCCTCCACTTT. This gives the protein CASSFQGDASPLHF.

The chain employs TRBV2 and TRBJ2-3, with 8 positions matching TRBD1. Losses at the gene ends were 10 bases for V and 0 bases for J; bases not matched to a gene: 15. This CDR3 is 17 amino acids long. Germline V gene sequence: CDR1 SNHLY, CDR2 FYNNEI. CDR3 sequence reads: CATLRDRSPLSTDTQYF. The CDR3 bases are TGTGCCACGCTCCGGGACAGGAGTCCGTTAAGCACAGATACGCAGTATTTT.